The 32 T cell receptor beta chains below come from one sample, sequenced in a study of regulatory T cells in long-lasting Graves disease. Time point: newly diagnosed GD, antithyroid drugs for less than 3 months. RNA from PBMCs was the source of the TCR library. Construction of the TCR beta libraries employed iRepertoire HTBI primers in conjunction with Arm-PCR of CDR3 regions. TCRdb passed the multiplex PCR reads through MiXCR, listing each CDR3 protein once. Of about 440,000 distinct CDR3 sequences detected, 14% to 15% appear once; the ten largest clones hold approximately 16%. The same data also contributed to another study, on T cells in Graves' hyperthyroidism and ophthalmopathy.

The source was peripheral blood mononuclear cells (PBMCs), collected at new diagnosis, from a patient treated with antithyroid drugs. The receptor set was obtained from a woman aged 25-40 years with Graves disease.

V usage is TRBV19 and J usage is TRBJ2-5; D uncertain. CDR1 and CDR2 from the germline V gene are LNHDA and SQIVND (reference sequence). Trimming removed 10 bases from V and 5 bases from J, with 11 bases in between. The CDR3 spans 11 residues. The CDR3 coding sequence is TGTGCCACCCGTACGACGGAGACCCAGTACTTC. It specifies CATRTTETQYF.

This clonotype was detected a few times. This chain connects TRBV7-9 to TRBJ2-6; D is possibly TRBD1 (6 bases). CDR1 is SEHNR, CDR2 FQNEAQ, per germline (reference sequence). The CDR3 totals 15 residues. Trimming stripped 5 bases from V and 1 base from J, with 9 bases between. CDR3 protein: CASSKQGSGANVLTF. CDR3 nucleotides: TGTGCCAGCAGCAAACAGGGATCTGGGGCCAACGTCCTGACTTTC.

V gene TRBV19 combines with J gene TRBJ2-5, with D unresolved. The CDR3 spans 14 residues. Trimming took 7 bases from V and 6 from J, leaving 18 bases between them. Germline V gene data show CDR1 as LNHDA and CDR2 as SQIVND (reference sequence). The CDR3 bases are TGTGCCAGTATCTGGGGTCGGCGTGAGCAGACCCAGTACTTC. This sequence encodes CASIWGRREQTQYF.

The rearrangement joins TRBV18 to TRBJ2-7; 12 bases match TRBD2. The CDR3 totals 16 residues. In germline, CDR1 is KGHSH, CDR2 LQKENI. V gave up 2 bases and J gave up 4 bases; unmatched junction bases: 6. CDR3 in DNA: TGTGCCAGCTCACCATGGACTAGCGGGAAATCTTACGAGCAGTACTTC. Its translation: CASSPWTSGKSYEQYF.

This clonotype occurred a few times. The genes are TRBV27 and TRBJ1-1; TRBD1 agrees at 7 bases. The germline V gene has CDR1 MNHEY and CDR2 SMNVEV (reference sequence). The CDR3 spans 15 residues. With V trimmed by 5 bases and J by 1 base, 7 bases remained unmatched. CDR3: CASSVQGPRNTEAFF. DNA of the CDR3: TGTGCCAGCAGTGTACAGGGGCCGAGGAACACTGAAGCTTTCTTT.

Ten or more counts support this clonotype. V usage is TRBV12-3 or TRBV12-4 and J usage is TRBJ2-7; D ambiguous. This CDR3 has 13 amino acids. V was shortened by 1 base and J by 2 bases, with 6 bases between the two germline ends. CDR3 bases: TGTGCCAGCAGTTTAGGGCCCCCCTACGAGCAGTACTTC. Protein product: CASSLGPPYEQYF.

The chain recombines TRBV30 with TRBJ1-3, with unresolved D. V gave up 0 bases and J gave up 8 bases, with 11 bases separating them. The CDR3 length is 13 residues. Germline values: CDR1 GTSNPN, CDR2 SVGIG (reference sequence). Here the CDR3 DNA reads TGTGCCTGGAGTGTACTTTTGACGGACACCATATATTTT. This gives the protein CAWSVLLTDTIYF.

As for this clonotype: The conserved final phenylalanine or tryptophan is absent from the CDR3, which likely points to a read error. The gene calls are TRBV7-7 and TRBJ2-7; D is ambiguous. Germline CDR1 is SSHAT and CDR2 is FNYEAQ (reference sequence). The ends were cut back, 2 bases at V and 4 bases at J, with 3 bases in the middle. The CDR3 loop spans 11 amino acids. For the CDR3, the DNA is TGTGCCAGCAGCTTAAGTTACGAGCAGTACCTC. Its protein product is CASSLSYEQYL.

The chain carries TRBV6-1 and TRBJ2-1, with 13 nucleotides matching TRBD2. The CDR3 consists of 15 residues. The germline gives CDR1 MNHNS, CDR2 SASEGT. The trim removed 7 bases at V and 5 bases at J, leaving 5 bases unmatched. The CDR3 coding sequence is TGTGCCAGCAATCTACTAGCGGGAGGGAACAATGAGCAGTTCTTC. Residues: CASNLLAGGNNEQFF.

The gene calls are TRBV7-9 and TRBJ2-2; the D is unclear. Germline CDR1 SEHNR, CDR2 FQNEAQ (reference sequence). Trimming shortened V by 3 bases and J by 4 bases, and 6 bases separated the two germline ends. The CDR3 consists of 13 residues. The CDR3 protein is CASSFKPTGELFF. The CDR3, as DNA: TGTGCCAGCAGCTTCAAACCCACCGGGGAGCTGTTTTTT.

The table lists this clonotype with many counts. V and J are TRBV6-1 and TRBJ2-3; D call uncertain. Germline-derived CDR1 and CDR2 are MNHNS and SASEGT. CDR3 length equals 17 residues. The ends were cut back, 6 bases at V and 6 bases at J, with 25 bases in the middle. The CDR3 sequence: CASSRTISAPHLDTQYF. The CDR3 DNA follows: TGTGCCAGCAGCCGAACAATCTCGGCCCCCCACTTGGATACGCAGTATTTT.

There are many counts of this clonotype. The chain combines TRBV28 with TRBJ1-2; TRBD1 is a possible D gene (6 bases). The length of the CDR3 is 13 residues. Germline assignment: CDR1 MDHEN and CDR2 SYDVKM. Trimming cost V 4 bases and J 6 bases, with 12 bases left between them. For the CDR3, the DNA is TGTGCCAGCAGTTCCCACAGGGAGGATGGCTACACCTTC. Its translation: CASSSHREDGYTF.

This clonotype was seen more than once but under ten times. The V call is TRBV3-1, the J call TRBJ2-3; D is perhaps TRBD1 (6 bases). V lost 4 bases and J 2 bases, leaving 25 bases between the germline ends. The CDR3 extends over 19 amino acids. Germline V lookup: CDR1 LGHDT, CDR2 YNNKEL (reference sequence). Written as DNA, the CDR3 is TGTGCCAGCAGCCCCGTAACACCTTTTGGACAGATAATCACAGATACGCAGTATTTT. Residues: CASSPVTPFGQIITDTQYF.

This clonotype was counted between two and nine times. The chain couples TRBV30 to TRBJ1-5; D unresolved. Germline CDR1 is GTSNPN and CDR2 is SVGIG (reference sequence). The CDR3 length is 15 residues. Between the trimmed V and J ends, which lost 2 bases and 1 base, there was a span of 12 bases. This CDR3 reads CAWSLWGESNQPQHF. CDR3 sequence (DNA): TGTGCCTGGAGTCTTTGGGGAGAGAGCAATCAGCCCCAGCATTTT.

This clonotype was seen ten or more times. The V and J genes are TRBV7-9 and TRBJ2-5; 7 bases map to TRBD1. J lost 2 bases, V lost 4 bases, and 4 bases had no gene match. This CDR3 region has 14 residues. Germline CDR1 is SEHNR and CDR2 is FQNEAQ (reference sequence). CDR3 sequence: CASSYRQGQETQYF. The CDR3 DNA reads TGTGCCAGCAGCTACCGACAGGGACAAGAGACCCAGTACTTC. Drawing the rest from reference TRBV7-9 and TRBJ2-5, the complete variable domain is DTGVSQNPRHKITKRGQNVTFRCDPISEHNRLYWYRQTLGQGPEFLTYFQNEAQLEKSRLLSDRFSAERPKGSFSTLEIQRTEQGDSAMYLCASSYRQGQETQYFGPGTRLLVL.

This clonotype was found a few times. The chain carries TRBV9 and TRBJ2-7; 9 nucleotides align to TRBD2. V dropped 4 bases and J dropped 2; count of bases not matched to a gene: 13. The CDR3 loop spans 17 amino acids. CDR1 and CDR2 (germline): SGDLS, YYNGEE. The CDR3 reads CASSNPRGASGTYEQYF. CDR3 nucleotide sequence: TGTGCCAGCAGCAACCCTCGGGGGGCTAGCGGGACCTACGAGCAGTACTTC. Supplemented by reference TRBV9 and TRBJ2-7, the full variable domain reads DSGVTQTPKHLITATGQRVTLRCSPRSGDLSVYWYQQSLDQGLQFLIQYYNGEERAKGNILERFSAQQFPDLHSELNLSSLELGDSALYFCASSNPRGASGTYEQYFGPGTRLTVT.

This clonotype occurred many times. The chain has TRBV28 and TRBJ1-2; the D is unclear. This CDR3 region has 16 residues. Trimming shortened V by 8 bases and J by 8 bases, and 27 bases separated the two germline ends. Per the germline V gene, CDR1 is MDHEN and CDR2 is SYDVKM. The CDR3 DNA reads as TGTGCCAGCTCTTGGGGAAGTGGTACATTATCTCTGGGCTACACCTTC. Its protein is CASSWGSGTLSLGYTF.

The chain uses TRBV13 and TRBJ1-2; 12 bases fit TRBD1. Germline V lookup: CDR1 PRHDT, CDR2 FYEKMQ (reference sequence). The V and J ends lost 2 bases and 7 bases, in that order; junction bases with no gene match: 8. CDR3 size: 16 residues. The DNA of the CDR3 is TGTGCCAGCAGCTTATCCCCGGGACAGGGGGCGGCTGGCTACACCTTC. It codes for CASSLSPGQGAAGYTF.

In this sample, this clonotype turned up many times. The chain combines TRBV28 with TRBJ2-7, with D unresolved. V gave up 1 base and J gave up 1 base, with 5 bases separating them. CDR3 length: 13 amino acids. Germline CDR1 MDHEN, CDR2 SYDVKM. CDR3 DNA: TGTGCCAGCAGTTTATTAGGGTCCTACGAGCAGTACTTC. Amino acids: CASSLLGSYEQYF.

In its sample, this clonotype was seen many times. The J gene is TRBJ2-5, the V gene TRBV6-2 or TRBV6-3; D is unclear. The CDR3 extends over 14 amino acids. The germline V and J ends were trimmed by 4 bases and 2 bases, with 11 bases remaining between them. From germline, CDR1 is MNHEY and CDR2 SVGEGT. The DNA of the CDR3 is TGTGCCAGCAGTTTGGATGGCCGTCAAGAGACCCAGTACTTC. Protein: CASSLDGRQETQYF.

This clonotype has a count of ten or more. The chain combines TRBV28 with TRBJ2-2; D remains unclear. The CDR3 has 14 residues. The germline gives CDR1 MDHEN, CDR2 SYDVKM. The V gene lost 6 bases and the J gene lost 1 base, with 9 bases spanning the gap. The CDR3 DNA sequence: TGTGCCAGCAGCCCCGACGGGAACACCGGGGAGCTGTTTTTT. It is translated as CASSPDGNTGELFF.

This clonotype was found many times. DNA of the CDR3: TGTGCCACCACATTACCCCTCGACGCCTATGATACGCAGTATTTT. This gives the protein CATTLPLDAYDTQYF. This sequence joins TRBV7-9 and TRBJ2-3; D is uncertain. Germline values: CDR1 SEHNR, CDR2 FQNEAQ (reference sequence). The germline V and J ends were trimmed by 10 bases and 6 bases, with 23 bases remaining between them. There are 15 residues in the CDR3.

This clonotype was counted ten times or more. The rearrangement links TRBV15 to TRBJ2-1, with 9 bases that match TRBD2. This CDR3 has 13 residues. The germline CDR1 and CDR2 sequences are LNHNV and YYDKDF (reference sequence). The J segment lost 6 bases and the V segment lost 5 bases, leaving 2 bases of the junction unmatched. The CDR3 is CATSWREGNEQFF. CDR3 sequence (DNA): TGTGCCACCAGCTGGCGGGAGGGCAATGAGCAGTTCTTC. Full variable domain (missing parts from reference TRBV15 and TRBJ2-1): DAMVIQNPRYQVTQFGKPVTLSCSQTLNHNVMYWYQQKSSQAPKLLFHYYDKDFNNEADTPDNFQSRRPNTSFCFLDIRSPGLGDTAMYLCATSWREGNEQFFGPGTRLTVL.

This rearrangement joins TRBV11-2 to TRBJ1-1; D is ambiguous. The CDR3 is 12 residues long. Germline loops: CDR1 SGHAT, CDR2 FQNNGV. V lost 3 bases to trimming and J lost 4 bases, with 6 bases between them. CDR3 sequence (DNA): TGTGCCAGCAGCTTCTTTGGCACTGAAGCTTTCTTT. The encoded protein is CASSFFGTEAFF. Full variable domain (rest looked up from reference TRBV11-2 and TRBJ1-1): EAGVAQSPRYKIIEKRQSVAFWCNPISGHATLYWYQQILGQGPKLLIQFQNNGVVDDSQLPKDRFSAERLKGVDSTLKIQPAKLEDSAVYLCASSFFGTEAFFGQGTRLTVV.

Ten or more counts support this clonotype. The rearrangement uses TRBV6-2 or TRBV6-3 and TRBJ2-3; possibly TRBD1 for D (6 bases). Trimming left V 8 bases short and J 3 bases short, with 15 bases between. Germline CDR1 MNHEY, CDR2 SVGEGT. The CDR3 loop spans 14 amino acids. The DNA for the CDR3 is TGTGCCAGCTCACCGGCAGGGGCAACAGATACGCAGTATTTT. This translates into CASSPAGATDTQYF.

About this clonotype: It is likely a read error: a sequence one base away is far more abundant. In nucleotides, the CDR3 is TGTGCCAGCAGCCGCGGGACAGCATCCAATGAGCAGTTCTTC. As protein: CASSRGTASNEQFF. The gene calls are TRBV14 and TRBJ2-1; D possibly corresponds to TRBD1 (7 bases). The germline gives CDR1 SGHDN, CDR2 FVKESK. V was trimmed by 4 bases and J by 6 bases, leaving 13 bases between them. This CDR3 spans 14 amino acids. Full variable domain (outside the CDR3, taken from reference TRBV14 and TRBJ2-1): EAGVTQFPSHSVIEKGQTVTLRCDPISGHDNLYWYRRVMGKEIKFLLHFVKESKQDESGMPNNRFLAERTGGTYSTLKVQPAELEDSGVYFCASSRGTASNEQFFGPGTRLTVL.

DNA for the CDR3: TGCAGTGCTAGAGGACGGGGACAGGGGTTGGATGGCTACACCTTC. Encoded protein: CSARGRGQGLDGYTF. J is TRBJ1-2 and V is TRBV20-1; 10 bases line up with TRBD1. J lost 6 bases, V lost 1 base, and 8 bases had no gene match. The germline V gene encodes CDR1 DFQATT and CDR2 SNEGSKA (reference sequence). The CDR3 sequence is 15 residues long.

Concerning this clonotype itself: Germline and junction disagree at one end, which may indicate a read error. V gene TRBV18 combines with J gene TRBJ2-6, with 7 bases fitting TRBD1. The germline V gene has CDR1 KGHSH and CDR2 LQKENI. The CDR3 sequence is 15 residues long. CDR3 sequence (DNA): TGTGCCAGGTCACCTAACAGGGGCGAGGCCAACGTCCTGACTTTC. Its protein product is CARSPNRGEANVLTF. The complete variable domain, with remaining parts taken from reference TRBV18 and TRBJ2-6, reads NAGVMQNPRHLVRRRGQEARLRCSPMKGHSHVYWYRQLPEEGLKFMVYLQKENIIDESGMPKERFSAEFPKEGPSILRIQQVVRGDSAAYFCARSPNRGEANVLTFGAGSRLTVL.

This clonotype came up many times. The chain carries TRBV28 and TRBJ2-7; perhaps TRBD2 as D (6 bases). The V end was cut by 5 bases, the J end by 3 bases, with 26 bases between. Per the germline V gene, CDR1 is MDHEN and CDR2 is SYDVKM. There are 18 residues in the CDR3. This CDR3 is CASSPRGIPMPLYYEQYF. CDR3 DNA sequence: TGTGCCAGCAGTCCACGCGGGATCCCCATGCCCCTGTACTACGAGCAGTACTTC.

V usage is TRBV11-2 and J usage is TRBJ2-7, with D unclear. The CDR3 loop spans 15 amino acids. Trimming removed 1 base from V and 1 base from J, with 11 bases in between. Germline V gene sequence: CDR1 SGHAT, CDR2 FQNNGV. CDR3 in amino acids: CASSLAPKASYEQYF. CDR3 nucleotides: TGTGCCAGCAGCTTAGCCCCAAAGGCGTCCTACGAGCAGTACTTC.

This chain connects TRBV24-1 to TRBJ1-5, with TRBD1 as a possible D gene (5 bases). CDR1 is KGHDR and CDR2 is SFDVKD in the germline V gene. The V end was cut by 4 bases, the J end by 1 base, with 7 bases between. This CDR3 comprises 14 residues. The CDR3 protein is CATSDGGSNQPQHF. CDR3 sequence (DNA): TGTGCCACCAGTGACGGGGGGAGCAATCAGCCCCAGCATTTT.

Details on this clonotype: Since a much larger clone is just one base distant, this may be a read error. V gene TRBV20-1 combines with J gene TRBJ1-1, with 7 bases identical to TRBD1. Looked up from germline, CDR1 is DFQATT and CDR2 is SNEGSKA (reference sequence). This CDR3 comprises 13 residues. The CDR3 region has the DNA TGCAGCTCAACCGGGACAGTGAACACTGTAGCTTTCTTT. Amino acids: CSSTGTVNTVAFF.